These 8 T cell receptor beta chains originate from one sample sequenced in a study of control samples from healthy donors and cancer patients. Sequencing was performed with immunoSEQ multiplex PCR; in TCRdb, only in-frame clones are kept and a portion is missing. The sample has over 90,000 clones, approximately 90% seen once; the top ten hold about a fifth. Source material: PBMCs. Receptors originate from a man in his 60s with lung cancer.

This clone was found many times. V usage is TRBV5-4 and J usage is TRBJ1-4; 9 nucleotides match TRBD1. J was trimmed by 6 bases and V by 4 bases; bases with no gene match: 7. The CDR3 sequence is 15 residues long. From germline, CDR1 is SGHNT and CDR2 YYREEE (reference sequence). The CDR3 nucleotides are TGTGCCAGCAGCGTGAACAGGGGGCTAGATGAAAAACTGTTTTTT. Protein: CASSVNRGLDEKLFF.

The CDR3 region is CASSRTTTDTQYF. Written as DNA, the CDR3 is TGTGCCAGCTCAAGGACCACCACAGATACGCAGTATTTT. The genes are TRBV18 and TRBJ2-3; no reliable D call. This CDR3 spans 13 amino acids. Germline CDR1 reads KGHSH; CDR2 reads LQKENI. V lost 5 bases to trimming and J lost 2 bases, with 8 bases between them.

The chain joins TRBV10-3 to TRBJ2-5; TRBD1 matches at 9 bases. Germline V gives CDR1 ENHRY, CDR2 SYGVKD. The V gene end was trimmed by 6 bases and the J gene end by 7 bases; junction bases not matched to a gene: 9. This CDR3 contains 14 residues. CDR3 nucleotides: TGTGCCATCAGGGGACAGGGTTCAGGAGGGACCCAGTACTTC. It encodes CAIRGQGSGGTQYF.

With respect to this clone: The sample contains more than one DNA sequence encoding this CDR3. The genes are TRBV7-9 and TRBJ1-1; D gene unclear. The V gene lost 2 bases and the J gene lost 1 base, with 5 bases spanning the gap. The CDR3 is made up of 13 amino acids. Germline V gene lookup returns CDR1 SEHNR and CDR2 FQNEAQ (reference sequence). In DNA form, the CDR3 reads TGTGCCAGCAGCTTAACGGAGAACACTGAAGCTTTCTTT. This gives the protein CASSLTENTEAFF.

DNA of the CDR3: TGTGCCAGCAGTGAAGTAGGGGCTCCGCACGAGCAGTACTTC. As protein: CASSEVGAPHEQYF. This sequence joins TRBV6-1 and TRBJ2-7; D perhaps matches TRBD1 (5 bases). Germline V gene data show CDR1 as MNHNS and CDR2 as SASEGT. The CDR3 sequence is 14 residues long. V lost 1 base and J 5 bases, leaving 12 bases between the germline ends.

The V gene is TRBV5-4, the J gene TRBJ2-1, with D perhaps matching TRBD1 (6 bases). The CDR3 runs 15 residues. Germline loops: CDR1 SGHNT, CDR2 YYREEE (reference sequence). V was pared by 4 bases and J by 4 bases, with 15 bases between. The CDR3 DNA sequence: TGTGCCAGCAGCACCTCAGGACAGCTATACAATGAGCAGTTCTTC. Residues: CASSTSGQLYNEQFF. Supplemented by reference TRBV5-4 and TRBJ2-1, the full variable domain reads ETGVTQSPTHLIKTRGQQVTLRCSSQSGHNTVSWYQQALGQGPQFIFQYYREEENGRGNFPPRFSGLQFPNYSSELNVNALELDDSALYLCASSTSGQLYNEQFFGPGTRLTVL.

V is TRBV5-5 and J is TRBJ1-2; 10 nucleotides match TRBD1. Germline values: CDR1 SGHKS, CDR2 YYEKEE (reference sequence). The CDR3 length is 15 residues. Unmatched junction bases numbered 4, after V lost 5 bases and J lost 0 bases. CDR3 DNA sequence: TGTGCCAGCAGGGCCGGGACAGGGGCTAACTATGGCTACACCTTC. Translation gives CASRAGTGANYGYTF.

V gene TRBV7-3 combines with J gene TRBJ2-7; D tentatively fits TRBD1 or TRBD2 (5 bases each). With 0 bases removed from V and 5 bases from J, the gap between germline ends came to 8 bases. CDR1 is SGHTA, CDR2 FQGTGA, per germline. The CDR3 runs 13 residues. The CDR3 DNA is TGTGCCAGCAGCTTAACAGGGACCAACGAGCAGTACTTC. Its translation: CASSLTGTNEQYF.